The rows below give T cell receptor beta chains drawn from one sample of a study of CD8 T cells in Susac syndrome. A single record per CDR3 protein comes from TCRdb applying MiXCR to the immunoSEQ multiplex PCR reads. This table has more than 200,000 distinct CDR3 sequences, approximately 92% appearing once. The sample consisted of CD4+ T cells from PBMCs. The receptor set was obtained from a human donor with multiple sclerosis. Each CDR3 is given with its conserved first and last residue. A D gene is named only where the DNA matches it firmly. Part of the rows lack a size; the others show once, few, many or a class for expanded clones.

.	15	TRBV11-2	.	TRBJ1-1	TGTGCCAGCAGCCCCCCGGTGGGTATGAACACTGAAGCTTTCTTT	CASSPPVGMNTEAFF
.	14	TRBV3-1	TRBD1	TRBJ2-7	TGTGCCAGCAGCCGCCGGGACAGGGGGCTCGAGCAGTACTTC	CASSRRDRGLEQYF
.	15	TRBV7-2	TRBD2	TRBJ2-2	TGTGCCAGCAGCGCAACTAGCGTTCGGACCGGGGAGCTGTTTTTT	CASSATSVRTGELFF
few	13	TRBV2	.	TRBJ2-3	TGTGCCAGCAGTCTAGGACGTGCTGATACGCAGTATTTT	CASSLGRADTQYF
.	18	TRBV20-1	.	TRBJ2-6	TGCAGTGCCCATAGGTCAAAGGGGCCTTGGTCTGGGGCCAACGTCCTGACTTTC	CSAHRSKGPWSGANVLTF
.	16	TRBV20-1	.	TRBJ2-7	TGCAGTGCTAGGGCCGGAGGGAGCAGCCACTCCTACGAGCAGTACTTC	CSARAGGSSHSYEQYF
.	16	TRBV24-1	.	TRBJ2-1	TGTGCCACCAGTGTCACCGGGACCAGAACTCATGATGAGCAGTTCTTC	CATSVTGTRTHDEQFF
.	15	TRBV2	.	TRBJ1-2	TGTGCCAGCAGTGAACGGGCACCCCTCCGGAATGGCTACACCTTC	CASSERAPLRNGYTF
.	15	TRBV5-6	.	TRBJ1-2	TGTGCCAGCAGCTCAGCCTCAACGGGGCCCAGGGGCTACACCTTC	CASSSASTGPRGYTF
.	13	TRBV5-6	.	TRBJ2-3	TGTGCCAGCAGCTCAACAGGGCCAGATACGCAGTATTTT	CASSSTGPDTQYF
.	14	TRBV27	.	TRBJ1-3	TGTGCCAGCAGTTTGGAGGCTACTGGAAACACCATATATTTT	CASSLEATGNTIYF
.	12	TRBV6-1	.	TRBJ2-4	TGTGCCAGCAGCCCCATTTTAAACATTCAGTACTTC	CASSPILNIQYF
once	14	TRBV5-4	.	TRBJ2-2	TGTGCCAGCAGCCATCCCCTCAGAACCGGGGAGCTGTTTTTT	CASSHPLRTGELFF
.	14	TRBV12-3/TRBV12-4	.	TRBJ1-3	TGTGCCAGCAGTACCGGCGGGGGAAGGAACACCATATATTTT	CASSTGGGRNTIYF
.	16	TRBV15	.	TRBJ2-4	TGTGCCACCAGCAGAGATGGGGGCCTAGCCAAAAACATTCAGTACTTC	CATSRDGGLAKNIQYF
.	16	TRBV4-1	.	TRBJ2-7	TGCGCCAGCAGCCAAGCTAGTAGCATCCTATCCTACGAGCAGTACTTC	CASSQASSILSYEQYF
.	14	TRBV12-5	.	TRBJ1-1	TGTGCTAGTGGTTCGGGACACTCGAACACTGAAGCTTTCTTT	CASGSGHSNTEAFF
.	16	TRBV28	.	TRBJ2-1	TGTGCCAGCAGTCCGGATCGGGCGGGGGCGTACAATGAGCAGTTCTTC	CASSPDRAGAYNEQFF
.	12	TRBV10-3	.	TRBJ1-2	TGTGCCATCGATGACGGTAGTAGTGGCTACACCTTC	CAIDDGSSGYTF
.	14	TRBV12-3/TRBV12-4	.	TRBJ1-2	TGTGCCAGCAGTCACTTCGGACCGGACTATGGCTACACCTTC	CASSHFGPDYGYTF
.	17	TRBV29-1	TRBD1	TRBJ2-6	TGCAGCGTTAATAGCCGGGACAGCTCGTCTGGGGCCAACGTCCTGACTTTC	CSVNSRDSSSGANVLTF
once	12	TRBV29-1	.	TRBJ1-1	TGCAGCGTTGAAGTTACGGGCACTGAAGCTTTCTTT	CSVEVTGTEAFF
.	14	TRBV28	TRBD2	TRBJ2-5	TGTGCCAGCAAGACTAGCGGGGGGTCCGGGACCCAGTACTTC	CASKTSGGSGTQYF
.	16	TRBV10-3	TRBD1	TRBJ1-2	TGTGCCATCAGTGAGGCCGGGACAGGGGCAGACTATGGCTACACCTTC	CAISEAGTGADYGYTF
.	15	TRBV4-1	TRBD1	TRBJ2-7	TGCGCCAGCAGCCACGGAACGACAGGGGGGTACGAGCAGTACTTC	CASSHGTTGGYEQYF
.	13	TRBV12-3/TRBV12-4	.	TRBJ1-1	TGTGCCAGCAGTCGACGGGGAGGGGCTGAAGCTTTCTTT	CASSRRGGAEAFF
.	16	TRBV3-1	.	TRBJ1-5	TGTGCCAGCAGCCAAGACCCCCAGTTCGTCAATCAGCCCCAGCATTTT	CASSQDPQFVNQPQHF
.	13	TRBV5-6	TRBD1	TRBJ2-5	TGTGCCAGCAGATCTACAGGGGCAGGGACCCAGTACTTC	CASRSTGAGTQYF
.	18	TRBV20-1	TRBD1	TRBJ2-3	TGCAGTGCGAGTAAGAGGGACCCCGGGACAGGGGGCCCAGATACGCAGTATTTT	CSASKRDPGTGGPDTQYF
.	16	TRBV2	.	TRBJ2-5	TGTGCCAGCAGTCCTCCAGGGAGGCAGGGACGGGAGACCCAGTACTTC	CASSPPGRQGRETQYF
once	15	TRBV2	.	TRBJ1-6	TGTGCCAGCAGTTTGACCAGCTCCTATAATTCACCCCTCCACTTT	CASSLTSSYNSPLHF
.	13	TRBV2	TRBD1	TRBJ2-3	TGTGCCGTCCGGGACAGGGAGACAGATACGCAGTATTTT	CAVRDRETDTQYF
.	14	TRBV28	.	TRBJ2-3	TGTGCCAGCAGTTTATGGGGCAGGGAAGATACGCAGTATTTT	CASSLWGREDTQYF
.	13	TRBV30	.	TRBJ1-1	TGTGCCTGGGACTGGGACACGAACACTGAAGCTTTCTTT	CAWDWDTNTEAFF
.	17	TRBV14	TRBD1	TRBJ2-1	TGTGCCAGCAGCCAAGATGTGGGACAGGTTCACTACAATGAGCAGTTCTTC	CASSQDVGQVHYNEQFF
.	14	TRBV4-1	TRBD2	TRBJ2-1	TGCGCCAGCAGCCAAGAGCGGGGGAACAATGAGCAGTTCTTC	CASSQERGNNEQFF
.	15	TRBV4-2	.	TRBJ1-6	TGTGCCAGCAGCCAGTCCACAGGCGCCGGGGAGCCCCTCCACTTT	CASSQSTGAGEPLHF
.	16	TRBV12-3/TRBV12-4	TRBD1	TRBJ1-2	TGTGCCAGCAGTTTAGTTCTAGAGACAGGGGAGCATGGCTACACCTTC	CASSLVLETGEHGYTF
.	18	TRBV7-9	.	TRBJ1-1	TGTGCCAGCATACCAGGGAGGGGCGAGGCTGCGCGGAACACTGAAGCTTTCTTT	CASIPGRGEAARNTEAFF
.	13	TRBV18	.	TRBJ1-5	TGTGCCAGCTCACCATATATGGATCAGCCCCAGCATTTT	CASSPYMDQPQHF
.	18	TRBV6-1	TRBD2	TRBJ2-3	TGTGCCAGCAGTAAGACTAGCGTAACTCAAACTAGCACAGATACGCAGTATTTT	CASSKTSVTQTSTDTQYF
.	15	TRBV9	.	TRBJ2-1	TGTGCCAGCAGCGCCCTCCGGGATCACAACAATGAGCAGTTCTTC	CASSALRDHNNEQFF
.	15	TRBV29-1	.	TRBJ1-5	TGCAGCGTCCCCGGGGGGGCAGCTAGCAATCAGCCCCAGCATTTT	CSVPGGAASNQPQHF
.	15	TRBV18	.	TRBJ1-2	TGTGCCAGCTCACCACCTGGGGTTCCTAACTATGGCTACACCTTC	CASSPPGVPNYGYTF
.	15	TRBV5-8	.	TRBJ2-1	TGTGCCAGCAGCTTTCGTGCCGGGACCCACAATGAGCAGTTCTTC	CASSFRAGTHNEQFF
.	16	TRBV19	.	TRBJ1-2	TGTGCCAGTAGTATAGATCAGGCCCACGCTAACTATGGCTACACCTTC	CASSIDQAHANYGYTF
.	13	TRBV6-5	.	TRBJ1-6	TGTGCCAGCAGTCGTGGTTCAAATTCACCCCTCCACTTT	CASSRGSNSPLHF
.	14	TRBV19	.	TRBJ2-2	TGTGCCAGTAGCAACACAAGGGACACCGGGGAGCTGTTTTTT	CASSNTRDTGELFF
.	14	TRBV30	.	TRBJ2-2	TGTGCCTGGAGCCGCGGGACAGACACCGGGGAGCTGTTTTTT	CAWSRGTDTGELFF
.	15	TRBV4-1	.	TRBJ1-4	TGCGCCAGCAGCCAAGAAGGTGACGGTTGGGAAAAACTGTTTTTT	CASSQEGDGWEKLFF
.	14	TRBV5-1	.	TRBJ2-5	TGCGCCAGCAGCTTGGGTGGCGGGGAGGAGACCCAGTACTTC	CASSLGGGEETQYF